This TCR beta chain was recovered during a study of T cell clonality in common variable immunodeficiency. Note on this clone: Antigen unknown.

The table came from immunoSEQ multiplex PCR; TCRdb's copy has only in-frame clones and leaves some out. There are more than 30,000 clones in the sample, none observed a single time. The study's findings and limits: Fewer TCRbeta clones were shared among CVID subjects than controls. CVID subjects showed higher TCRbeta clonality than healthy controls.

Patients and controls were mostly of Caucasian heritage. Heparinized whole blood, about 5 to 8.5 ml, came from each donor. Source material: peripheral blood mononuclear cells. The sequence was collected from a person aged 18 to 75 in good health.

The CDR3: CASSSTGGNQPQYF. The part of the CDR3 DNA that was read is TGTGCCAGTAGCTCCACAGGGGGCAATCAGCCG. This sequence joins TRBV19 and TRBJ2-3; 9 bases are a match to TRBD1. The read is 3 residues too short to cover the CDR3 end, so that end is filled in from the germline J gene. There are 14 residues in the CDR3. CDR1 and CDR2 (germline): LNHDA, SQIVND (reference sequence).